This T cell receptor beta chain comes out of a study of cytomegalovirus exposure and HLA in healthy donors. As for the study in general: Most donors, less than 85% of roughly 400 genotyped, fell in the Caucasian-associated ancestry cluster. General observations from the study: Cytomegalovirus-associated TCR beta chains were listed, numbering 150 to 200. Later, TCR association rates were found to vary by HLA locus, highest for DRB1 and lowest for HLA-C.

Trimming pared 1 base from V and 1 base from J, leaving 4 bases between. The length of the CDR3 is 13 residues. Germline V gene data show CDR1 as LGHNA and CDR2 as YNFKEQ. The PCR employed 60 Vbeta primers together with 13 Jbeta primers. Clones were read by immunoSEQ multiplex PCR, and TCRdb kept only the in-frame ones, dropping some. The data show about 170,000 clones, around 80% seen once. Of note for this clone: Its antigen is as yet unknown.

The genes are TRBV4-2 and TRBJ1-1, with D hard to call. The sequence derives from a woman aged 50 to 60 in good health and CMV-seropositive. Sequenced input: PBMCs. CDR3 protein: CASSQAGNTEAFF. The CDR3 DNA follows: TGTGCCAGCAGCCAAGCCGGGAACACTGAAGCTTTCTTT.